These 29 T cell receptor beta chains came from one sample sequenced in a study of control samples from healthy donors and cancer patients. Using immunoSEQ multiplex PCR, the repertoire was profiled, and TCRdb retains in-frame clones only, with some absent. The data hold around 150,000 clones, with around 90% observed a single time. Sequencing was carried out using blood. The source of these receptors is a man aged 25 to 45 in good health.

This chain connects TRBV3-1 (or the pseudogene TRBV3-2) to TRBJ2-4; D not certain. Germline CDR1 is LGHDT and CDR2 is YNNKEL (reference sequence). V was shortened by 3 bases and J by 6 bases, with 9 bases between the two germline ends. This CDR3 contains 13 residues. For the CDR3, the DNA is TGTGCCAGCAGCCACGCGACGGGAAACATTCAGTACTTC. As protein: CASSHATGNIQYF.

This clone was recorded only once. This chain uses TRBV4-3 with TRBJ2-7, with D perhaps TRBD1 (7 bases). Trimming removed 0 bases from V and 6 bases from J, with 15 bases in between. Looked up from germline, CDR1 is LGHNA and CDR2 is YSLEER. The CDR3 is 15 amino acids. The chain's CDR3 is CASSQEAGGPGEQYF. Written as DNA, the CDR3 is TGCGCCAGCAGCCAAGAAGCAGGGGGGCCAGGCGAGCAGTACTTC.

The chain carries TRBV6-2 or TRBV6-3 and TRBJ1-5; no clear D. Germline-derived CDR1 and CDR2 are MNHEY and SVGEGT. Trimming shortened V by 2 bases and J by 2 bases, and 7 bases separated the two germline ends. This CDR3 spans 14 amino acids. For the CDR3, the DNA is TGTGCCAGCAGTTACGGTCCCGGCAATCAGCCCCAGCATTTT. Amino acids: CASSYGPGNQPQHF.

This clone turned up a few times. The chain links TRBV15 to TRBJ2-6, with D unresolved. This CDR3 region has 15 residues. Trimming shortened V by 0 bases and J by 0 bases, and 3 bases separated the two germline ends. From germline, CDR1 is LNHNV and CDR2 YYDKDF (reference sequence). In DNA form, the CDR3 reads TGTGCCACCAGCAGAGACAACTCTGGGGCCAACGTCCTGACTTTC. This translates into CATSRDNSGANVLTF. Full variable domain (remainder filled in from reference TRBV15 and TRBJ2-6): DAMVIQNPRYQVTQFGKPVTLSCSQTLNHNVMYWYQQKSSQAPKLLFHYYDKDFNNEADTPDNFQSRRPNTSFCFLDIRSPGLGDTAMYLCATSRDNSGANVLTFGAGSRLTVL.

This chain links TRBV6-2 or TRBV6-3 with TRBJ1-5; D might be TRBD1 (6 bases). Germline lookup yields CDR1 MNHEY and CDR2 SVGEGT. The CDR3 has 15 residues. V lost 2 bases, J lost 3 bases, and 11 bases lay in between. CDR3 region: CASSYIRGDNQPQHF. The CDR3, as DNA: TGTGCCAGCAGTTACATCAGGGGAGACAATCAGCCCCAGCATTTT.

The chain employs TRBV24-1 and TRBJ2-7; 13 bases align to TRBD2. The trim removed 4 bases at V and 9 bases at J, leaving 5 bases unmatched. There are 14 residues in the CDR3. Germline assignment: CDR1 KGHDR and CDR2 SFDVKD. This chain's CDR3 is CATSDGGLAGSQYF. In nucleotides, the CDR3 is TGTGCCACCAGTGACGGGGGACTAGCGGGGTCGCAGTACTTC.

V is TRBV7-9 and J is TRBJ2-3; D unclear. V lost 3 bases to trimming and J lost 1 base, with 5 bases between them. The length of the CDR3 is 13 residues. From germline, CDR1 is SEHNR and CDR2 FQNEAQ (reference sequence). The chain's CDR3 is CASSLWGTDTQYF. CDR3 bases: TGTGCCAGCAGCTTGTGGGGCACAGATACGCAGTATTTT.

The rearrangement uses TRBV7-3 and TRBJ2-5; 8 positions match TRBD1. The germline CDR1 and CDR2 sequences are SGHTA and FQGTGA. There are 14 residues in the CDR3. The ends lost 5 bases at V and 5 bases at J; junction bases unmatched: 7. CDR3: CASSEGRGRETQYF. CDR3 DNA: TGTGCCAGCAGCGAAGGCAGGGGGCGGGAGACCCAGTACTTC.

This clone was detected only once. V gene TRBV7-6 combines with J gene TRBJ2-2; D is ambiguous. CDR3 size: 14 residues. Germline lookup yields CDR1 SGHVS and CDR2 FNYEAQ. Deletions cut 5 bases from V and 7 bases from J, with 14 bases between. CDR3 bases: TGTGCCAGCAGCCCCAATTTGGGGTTCGGGGAGCTGTTTTTT. It is translated as CASSPNLGFGELFF.

This rearrangement joins TRBV5-8 to TRBJ2-2; no reliable D call. Germline CDR1 is SGHTS and CDR2 is YDEGEE. This CDR3 comprises 14 residues. Trimming took 4 bases from V and 5 from J, leaving 12 bases between them. The CDR3 DNA sequence: TGTGCCAGCAGCCAATTAGTCGGAACCGGGGAGCTGTTTTTT. Protein product: CASSQLVGTGELFF.

The chain employs TRBV7-2 and TRBJ1-3, with a possible D match to TRBD1 (6 bases). There are 14 residues in the CDR3. Per germline, CDR1 SGHTA and CDR2 FQGNSA. V was pared by 5 bases and J by 7 bases, with 15 bases between. The CDR3: CASSQYREGNTIYF. CDR3 DNA sequence: TGTGCCAGCAGCCAATACAGGGAAGGGAACACCATATATTTT.

This clone has only one observation. V is TRBV7-3 and J is TRBJ2-2; 9 bases match TRBD1. Germline lookup yields CDR1 SGHTA and CDR2 FQGTGA. This CDR3 has 15 residues. The V segment lost 5 bases and the J segment 5 bases; nucleotides outside the gene matches: 6. CDR3 residues: CASSATGGATGELFF. CDR3 nucleotide sequence: TGTGCCAGCAGCGCTACAGGGGGCGCTACCGGGGAGCTGTTTTTT.

The genes are TRBV11-1 and TRBJ2-1; D is unresolved. In germline, CDR1 is SGHAT, CDR2 FQDESV (reference sequence). The V end lost 2 bases, the J end lost 7 bases, and 9 bases lay between the germline ends. This CDR3 region has 13 residues. The CDR3 region is CASSLPGANEQFF. The CDR3 DNA reads as TGTGCCAGCAGCTTACCGGGTGCAAATGAGCAGTTCTTC.

The CDR3: CASSPTATYEQYF. CDR3 in DNA: TGTGCCAGCAGCCCGACAGCTACCTACGAGCAGTACTTC. The rearrangement joins TRBV3-1 (or the pseudogene TRBV3-2) to TRBJ2-7; maybe TRBD1 (5 bases). Trimming pared 4 bases from V and 2 bases from J, leaving 9 bases between. The CDR3 totals 13 residues. Germline lookup yields CDR1 LGHDT and CDR2 YNNKEL (reference sequence).

The chain couples TRBV20-1 to TRBJ2-7, with 10 bases fitting TRBD1. CDR1 and CDR2 (germline): DFQATT, SNEGSKA (reference sequence). The J segment lost 0 bases and the V segment lost 3 bases, leaving 2 bases of the junction unmatched. The CDR3 covers 14 residues. CDR3 DNA sequence: TGCAGTGCTAGTCGGACAGGGGGCTCCTACGAGCAGTACTTC. Translated: CSASRTGGSYEQYF.

This chain links TRBV7-3 with TRBJ2-1; 12 nucleotides line up with TRBD2. The germline gives CDR1 SGHTA, CDR2 FQGTGA. Trimming took 3 bases from V and 9 from J; bases not matched to a gene: 6. CDR3 size: 15 residues. The CDR3 coding sequence is TGTGCCAGCAGCTTGGGACTAGCGGGCGAGGCTGAGCAGTTCTTC. Translated: CASSLGLAGEAEQFF.

The gene calls are TRBV12-3 or TRBV12-4 and TRBJ1-1; D gene unclear. The CDR3 is made up of 12 amino acids. The ends were cut back, 5 bases at V and 4 bases at J, with 8 bases in the middle. As DNA, the CDR3 is TGTGCCAGCAGTCTCGCGGTCACTGAAGCTTTCTTT. This gives the protein CASSLAVTEAFF.

The gene calls are TRBV7-9 and TRBJ2-5; possible D gene TRBD1, 6 bases. Germline CDR1 and CDR2: SEHNR and FQNEAQ (reference sequence). The CDR3 consists of 14 residues. V lost 4 bases to trimming and J lost 3 bases, with 12 bases between them. The CDR3 region has the DNA TGTGCCAGCAGCTCGTACAGGGACGAAGAGACCCAGTACTTC. Protein sequence: CASSSYRDEETQYF.

V and J are TRBV3-1 (or the pseudogene TRBV3-2) and TRBJ2-5; TRBD2 matches at 8 bases. This CDR3 is 12 amino acids long. Germline lookup yields CDR1 LGHDT and CDR2 YNNKEL (reference sequence). J was trimmed by 1 base and V by 8 bases; bases with no gene match: 0. The CDR3 is CASGTSQETQYF. The CDR3 DNA reads TGTGCCAGCGGGACTAGCCAAGAGACCCAGTACTTC.

The chain couples TRBV5-6 to TRBJ1-1; D call uncertain. This CDR3 contains 13 residues. With 4 bases removed from V and 5 bases from J, the gap between germline ends came to 12 bases. Germline loops: CDR1 SGHDT, CDR2 YYEEEE. CDR3 nucleotide sequence: TGTGCCAGCAGCCCCAGGACCTGGACTGAAGCTTTCTTT. Protein sequence: CASSPRTWTEAFF.

CDR3 protein: CASSPPPGGPRQFF. The CDR3 DNA reads as TGTGCCAGCTCACCACCCCCCGGAGGGCCACGGCAGTTCTTC. The chain links TRBV18 to TRBJ2-1, with D maybe TRBD2 (6 bases). Trimming took 0 bases from V and 12 from J, leaving 15 bases between them. Germline V gives CDR1 KGHSH, CDR2 LQKENI. This CDR3 is built from 14 residues.

For this clone: The junction and the germline gene differ at one end; a read error may be behind it. Distinct nucleotide sequences in the sample also encode this CDR3. CDR3 loop: CASSILLGQGNTEAFF. Written as DNA, the CDR3 is TGTGCCAGTAGTATCCTTCTTGGACAGGGAAACACTGAAGCCTTCTTT. The V call is TRBV19, the J call TRBJ1-1; TRBD1 agrees at 8 bases. The CDR3 loop spans 16 amino acids. Germline CDR1 reads LNHDA; CDR2 reads SQIVND (reference sequence).

V usage is TRBV29-1 and J usage is TRBJ2-4; 8 positions match TRBD1. With 6 bases clipped from V and 0 bases from J, the junction kept 10 bases outside the gene matches. The length of the CDR3 is 16 residues. Germline V gives CDR1 SQVTM, CDR2 ANQGSEA. CDR3 nucleotide sequence: TGCAGCGTGGGATACAGGGGGACTTTAGCCAAAAACATTCAGTACTTC. As protein: CSVGYRGTLAKNIQYF. Filled out from reference TRBV29-1 and TRBJ2-4, the complete variable domain reads SAVISQKPSRDICQRGTSLTIQCQVDSQVTMMFWYRQQPGQSLTLIATANQGSEATYESGFVIDKFPISRPNLTFSTLTVSNMSPEDSSIYLCSVGYRGTLAKNIQYFGAGTRLSVL.

The rearrangement joins TRBV9 to TRBJ2-3, with 10 nucleotides matching TRBD1. The CDR3 has 14 residues. V trimming: 7 bases; J trimming: 5 bases; junction bases outside the gene matches: 7. CDR1 SGDLS and CDR2 YYNGEE come from the germline V gene. The CDR3 bases are TGTGCCAGCGGCCGACAGGGGGCAGGAGATACGCAGTATTTT. This encodes CASGRQGAGDTQYF.

The chain joins TRBV6-2 or TRBV6-3 to TRBJ2-7, with 9 nucleotides matching TRBD1. CDR1 is MNHEY and CDR2 is SVGEGT in the germline V gene. The CDR3 has 15 residues. The J segment lost 3 bases and the V segment lost 2 bases, leaving 5 bases of the junction unmatched. CDR3: CASSYPDRGSYEQYF. The DNA for the CDR3 is TGTGCCAGCAGTTACCCTGACAGGGGGAGCTACGAGCAGTACTTC.

The chain uses TRBV3-1 (or the pseudogene TRBV3-2) and TRBJ1-3, with 7 bases aligning to TRBD1. Trimming at V came to 4 bases and at J to 4 bases, leaving 7 bases not matched to a gene. This CDR3 comprises 15 residues. Germline V CDR1 and CDR2: LGHDT, YNNKEL (reference sequence). CDR3 coding DNA: TGTGCCAGCAGCCCCGTTTCAGGGGGAGGAAACACCATATATTTT. Translation gives CASSPVSGGGNTIYF.

The chain's CDR3 is CASSPERHGELFF. The CDR3 region has the DNA TGTGCCAGCAGTCCAGAGAGGCACGGGGAGCTGTTTTTT. The chain couples TRBV27 to TRBJ2-2; unclear D gene. V was cut by 5 bases and J by 7 bases, with 11 bases left in between. Germline values: CDR1 MNHEY, CDR2 SMNVEV (reference sequence). CDR3 length: 13 residues.

The chain has TRBV12-3 or TRBV12-4 and TRBJ2-7, with D possibly TRBD2 on 7 matching bases. Trimming removed 5 bases from V and 7 bases from J, with 12 bases in between. The CDR3 has 12 amino acids. CDR3 region: CASSGGGREQYF. As DNA, the CDR3 is TGTGCCAGCAGTGGGGGGGGCCGGGAGCAGTACTTC.

The chain combines TRBV2 with TRBJ1-1; D is undetermined. V was shortened by 6 bases and J by 10 bases, with 12 bases between the two germline ends. The V gene's germline CDR1 is SNHLY and CDR2 FYNNEI. CDR3 length: 11 amino acids. CDR3: CASSNSRGAFF. CDR3 coding DNA: TGTGCCAGCAGCAACTCCCGGGGAGCTTTCTTT.